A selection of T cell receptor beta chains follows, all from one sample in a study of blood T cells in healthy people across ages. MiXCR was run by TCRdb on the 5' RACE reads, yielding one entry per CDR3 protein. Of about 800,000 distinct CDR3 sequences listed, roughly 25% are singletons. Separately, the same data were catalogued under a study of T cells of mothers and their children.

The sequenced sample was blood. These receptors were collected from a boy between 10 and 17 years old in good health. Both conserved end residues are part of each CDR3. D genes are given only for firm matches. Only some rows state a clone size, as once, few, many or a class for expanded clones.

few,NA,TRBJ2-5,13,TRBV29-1,TGCAGCGTTGAAACGGCGGGACCGGAGACCCAGTACTTC,CSVETAGPETQYF
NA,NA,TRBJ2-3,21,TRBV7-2,TGTGCCAGCAGCTTAGCGGGGTTCGGGGCTAGCCCTCGGGGTGTAGCAGATACGCAGTATTTT,CASSLAGFGASPRGVADTQYF
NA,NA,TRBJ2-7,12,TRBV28,TGTGCCAGCAAAGCGCATACCTACGAGCAGTACTTC,CASKAHTYEQYF
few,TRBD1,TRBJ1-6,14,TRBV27,TGTGCCAGCAGTTTGGAACAGGGGAATTCACCCCTCCACTTT,CASSLEQGNSPLHF
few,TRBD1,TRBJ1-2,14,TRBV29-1,TGCAGCGTTGCCCCCCGTACAGGGGGCCCTGGCTACACCTTC,CSVAPRTGGPGYTF
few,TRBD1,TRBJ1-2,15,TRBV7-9,TGTGCCAGCAGCTTAGGAGACAGGGGGTTCTATGGCTACACCTTC,CASSLGDRGFYGYTF
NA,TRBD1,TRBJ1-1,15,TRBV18,TGTGCCAGCTCACCACGGGACAGCCGGAACACTGAAGCTTTCTTT,CASSPRDSRNTEAFF
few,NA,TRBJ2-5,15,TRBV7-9,TGTGCCAGCAGCCCTCGGTATGGGACGATTGGGACCCAGTACTTC,CASSPRYGTIGTQYF
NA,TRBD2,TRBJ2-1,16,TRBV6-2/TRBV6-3,TGTGCCAGCAGTTGGGGACTAGCGGGGGGCTACAATGAGCAGTTCTTC,CASSWGLAGGYNEQFF
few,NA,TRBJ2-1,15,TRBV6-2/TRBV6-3,TGTGCCAGCAGCCTCGTGGGGCTCTACTACAATGAGCAGTTCTTC,CASSLVGLYYNEQFF
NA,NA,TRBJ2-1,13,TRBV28,TGTGCCAGCACTGATGCAGGGGTTGATGAGCAGTTCTTC,CASTDAGVDEQFF
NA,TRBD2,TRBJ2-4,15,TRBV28,TGTGCCACGGCCGGGGGGGCCCACGCCAAAAACATTCAGTACTTC,CATAGGAHAKNIQYF
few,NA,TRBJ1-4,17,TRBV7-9,TGTGCCAGCAGCTTTTTGGAGCGGTGGGACACAAATGAAAAACTGTTTTTT,CASSFLERWDTNEKLFF
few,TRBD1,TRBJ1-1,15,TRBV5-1,TGCGCCAGCAGACGTAGACAGGGGGGGAACACTGAAGCTTTCTTT,CASRRRQGGNTEAFF
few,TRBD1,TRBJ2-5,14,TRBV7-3,TGTGCCAGCAGCAAAGACAGGGGTGGCGAGACCCAGTACTTC,CASSKDRGGETQYF
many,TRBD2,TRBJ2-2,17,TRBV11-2,TGTGCCAGCAGCTTAGCTTTGGCGGGAGTGAACACCGGGGAGCTGTTTTTT,CASSLALAGVNTGELFF
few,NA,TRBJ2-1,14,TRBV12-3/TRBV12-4,TGTGCCAGCAGTCCGAAGACAGCAAGCAATGAGCAGTTCTTC,CASSPKTASNEQFF
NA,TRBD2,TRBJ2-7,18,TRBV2,TGTGCCAGCAGTGAAGCGTCATCCCGCTTAGCGGGAGTGGACGAGCAGTACTTC,CASSEASSRLAGVDEQYF
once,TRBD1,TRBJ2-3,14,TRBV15,TGTGCCACCGGGTCAAGGGGGCGCACAGATACGCAGTATTTT,CATGSRGRTDTQYF
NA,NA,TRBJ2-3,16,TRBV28,TGTGCCAGCAGCCCTCCGGGACTTAATACGGCAGATACGCAGTATTTT,CASSPPGLNTADTQYF
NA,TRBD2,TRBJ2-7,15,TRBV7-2,TGTGCCAGCAGCTTAGGAAGAGCGGGGACCTACGAGCAGTACTTC,CASSLGRAGTYEQYF
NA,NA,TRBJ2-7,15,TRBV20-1,TGCAGTGCTAGAGATATTAGGGACGGACCCTACGAGCAGTACTTC,CSARDIRDGPYEQYF
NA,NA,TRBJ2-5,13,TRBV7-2,TGTGCCAGCAGCTCCCGGGGAACAGAGACCCAGTACTTC,CASSSRGTETQYF
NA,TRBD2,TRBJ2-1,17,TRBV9,TGTGCCAGCAGCATCGGGGCCGGAGCGGGAGCAAACAATGAGCAGTTCTTC,CASSIGAGAGANNEQFF
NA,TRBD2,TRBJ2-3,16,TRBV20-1,TGCAGTGCCGCTACTAGCGGGGGGATAGACACAGATACGCAGTATTTT,CSAATSGGIDTDTQYF
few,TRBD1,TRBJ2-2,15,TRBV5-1,TGCGCCAGCAGGTCCGGGACAGTAAACACCGGGGAGCTGTTTTTT,CASRSGTVNTGELFF
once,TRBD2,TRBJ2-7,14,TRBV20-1,TGCAGTGCGCGACTAGCGGAAGCCTCCTACGAGCAGTACTTC,CSARLAEASYEQYF
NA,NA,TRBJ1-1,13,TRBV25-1,TGTGCCAGCAGTGCCAGGGATGTCTGGGAAGCTTTCTTT,CASSARDVWEAFF
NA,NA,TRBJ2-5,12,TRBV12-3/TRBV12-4,TGTGCCAGCAGTTTAATATGGGAGACCCAGTACTTC,CASSLIWETQYF
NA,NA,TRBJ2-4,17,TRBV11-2,TGTGCCAGCAGCTTAGATTTGGGGGGGCTGGCCAAAAACATTCAGTACTTC,CASSLDLGGLAKNIQYF
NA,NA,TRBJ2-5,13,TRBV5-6,TGTGCCAGCAGCTTCGGACATGGAGAGACCCAGTACTTC,CASSFGHGETQYF
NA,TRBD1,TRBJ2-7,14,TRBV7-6,TGTGCCAGCAGCTTAGGGACAGGGGTTCGTGAGCAGTACTTC,CASSLGTGVREQYF
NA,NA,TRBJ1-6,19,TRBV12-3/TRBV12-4,TGTGCCAGCAGCCCCGGGACGGAGTTTTCTATCACCTATAATTCACCCCTCCACTTT,CASSPGTEFSITYNSPLHF
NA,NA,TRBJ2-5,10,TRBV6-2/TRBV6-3,TGTGCCAGCATGCAAGAGACCCAGTACTTC,CASMQETQYF
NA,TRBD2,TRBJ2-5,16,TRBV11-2,TGTGCCAGCAGGGGTCTCAGGGCGGGGGTTAGCGAGACCCAGTACTTC,CASRGLRAGVSETQYF
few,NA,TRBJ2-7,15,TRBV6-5,TGTGCCAGCAGTTACTCCCGGACATTGCCCCACGAGCAGTACTTC,CASSYSRTLPHEQYF
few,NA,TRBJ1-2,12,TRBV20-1,TGCAGTGCGAGCGACGGGTGGGATGGCTACACCTTC,CSASDGWDGYTF
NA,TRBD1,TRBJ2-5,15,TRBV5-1,TGCGCCAGCAGCTTGGGACAGGGGGCCGTCGCGACCCAGTACTTC,CASSLGQGAVATQYF
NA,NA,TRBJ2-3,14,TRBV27,TGTGCCAGCAGTCCGGCCAGTAGCACAGATACGCAGTATTTT,CASSPASSTDTQYF
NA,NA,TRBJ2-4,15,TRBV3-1,TGTGCCAGCAGCCAATCAGGGCTAACCAAAAACATTCAGTACTTC,CASSQSGLTKNIQYF
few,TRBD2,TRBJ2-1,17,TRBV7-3,TGTGCCAGCAGCTTAATGTCACCCGGGGGGAGCTACAATGAGCAGTTCTTC,CASSLMSPGGSYNEQFF
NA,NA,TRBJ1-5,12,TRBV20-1,TGCAGTGCTAGCGGAGGGGTCCAGCCCCAGCATTTT,CSASGGVQPQHF
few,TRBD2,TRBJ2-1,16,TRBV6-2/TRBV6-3,TGTGCCAGCAGTTACTCCCGGGGGGGCGCTTTCGATGAGCAGTTCTTC,CASSYSRGGAFDEQFF